Listed here are 9 T cell receptor beta chains from one sample, sequenced in a study of cytotoxic CD8 clonotypes in ibrutinib-treated CLL. The assay was immunoSEQ multiplex PCR, and TCRdb's table has in-frame clones only and misses some. The sample carries roughly 180,000 clones, around three quarters recorded once. The source material was PBMCs, sampled after 24 months of ibrutinib treatment. The source of these receptors is a human donor with chronic lymphocytic leukemia.

This clone was counted once. The rearrangement joins TRBV4-1 to TRBJ2-2, with D perhaps matching TRBD2 (6 bases). Germline lookup yields CDR1 MGHRA and CDR2 YSYEKL. Trimming removed 0 bases from V and 4 bases from J, with 12 bases in between. This CDR3 is built from 16 residues. Written as DNA, the CDR3 is TGCGCCAGCAGCCAAGATGGGCAGGGAGGCACCGGGGAGCTGTTTTTT. Amino acids: CASSQDGQGGTGELFF.

This clone was seen only a few times. This chain joins TRBV4-1 and TRBJ1-2; 8 bases agree with TRBD1. The CDR3 totals 15 residues. Germline-derived CDR1 and CDR2 are MGHRA and YSYEKL. J lost 7 bases, V lost 3 bases, and 10 bases had no gene match. The CDR3 DNA reads TGCGCCAGCAGCCAGAGGACAGGGCCACGCCGTGGCTACACCTTC. Protein sequence: CASSQRTGPRRGYTF.

The chain recombines TRBV7-9 with TRBJ2-1; either TRBD1 or TRBD2 may supply D (6 bases each). The germline V and J ends were trimmed by 5 bases and 7 bases, with 12 bases remaining between them. CDR3 length: 13 residues. Germline lookup yields CDR1 SEHNR and CDR2 FQNEAQ (reference sequence). CDR3 DNA: TGTGCCAGCAGCCCCCGGGGGCGTAATGAGCAGTTCTTC. It is translated as CASSPRGRNEQFF.

The chain joins TRBV2 to TRBJ1-3; 8 bases line up with TRBD1. The CDR3 extends over 13 amino acids. Germline V gives CDR1 SNHLY, CDR2 FYNNEI. Unmatched junction bases numbered 1, after V lost 5 bases and J lost 4 bases. CDR3 bases: TGTGCCAGCAGTTGGACAGGGGGAAACACCATATATTTT. Protein sequence: CASSWTGGNTIYF.

V is TRBV6-4 and J is TRBJ2-3; the match to TRBD1 covers 8 bases. The CDR3 is 15 amino acids. Germline V gene lookup returns CDR1 MRHNA and CDR2 SNTAGT. With V trimmed by 3 bases and J by 6 bases, 8 bases remained unmatched. The CDR3: CASSERGQGGDTQYF. CDR3 DNA: TGTGCCAGCAGTGAACGAGGACAGGGTGGTGATACGCAGTATTTT.

There are a few counts of this clone. The gene calls are TRBV5-1 and TRBJ2-5; D is unclear. Deletions cut 0 bases from V and 3 bases from J, with 6 bases between. This CDR3 contains 13 residues. Germline V gene data show CDR1 as SGHRS and CDR2 as YFSETQ. The CDR3 spells CASSLGVKETQYF. The CDR3 region has the DNA TGCGCCAGCAGCTTGGGGGTGAAAGAGACCCAGTACTTC.

The rearrangement joins TRBV7-7 to TRBJ2-7; D is possibly TRBD1 (5 bases). Trimming pared 2 bases from V and 5 bases from J, leaving 16 bases between. The CDR3 length is 15 residues. CDR1 and CDR2 (germline): SSHAT, FNYEAQ (reference sequence). This CDR3 reads CASSLTPVAGNEQYF. The CDR3 nucleotides read TGTGCCAGCAGCTTAACCCCTGTGGCAGGGAACGAGCAGTACTTC.

For this clone: The identical CDR3 is also encoded by other nucleotide sequences in the sample. V gene TRBV6-1 combines with J gene TRBJ2-3, with 13 bases lining up with TRBD2. Germline CDR1 is MNHNS and CDR2 is SASEGT. V lost 6 bases and J lost 2; bases outside the gene matches: 2. The length of the CDR3 is 15 residues. CDR3 sequence: CASRGLAGNTDTQYF. In DNA form, the CDR3 reads TGTGCCAGCAGGGGACTAGCGGGAAACACAGATACGCAGTATTTT.

This clone was picked up a small number of times. The rearrangement uses TRBV19 and TRBJ2-3; D is unresolved. Deletions cut 7 bases from V and 1 base from J, with 6 bases between. The V gene's germline CDR1 is LNHDA and CDR2 SQIVND (reference sequence). This CDR3 contains 12 residues. The CDR3 coding sequence is TGTGCCAGTAAGGACGGCACAGATACGCAGTATTTT. It is translated as CASKDGTDTQYF.